Presented here are 28 T cell receptor beta chains from one specimen sequenced in a study of blood T cell repertoires in COVID-19. Only in-frame clones appear in the TCRdb table, and some are missing; sequencing was by immunoSEQ multiplex PCR. The sample contains approximately 140,000 clones, about 89% of which appear only once. Sequencing was done on a sample of peripheral blood. The receptor source for this set is a man aged 45-65 years with active or convalescent COVID-19.

This chain connects TRBV5-4 to TRBJ1-4; TRBD1 aligns across 11 bases. Germline CDR1 reads SGHNT; CDR2 reads YYREEE (reference sequence). The CDR3 spans 16 residues. The trim removed 4 bases at V and 7 bases at J, leaving 9 bases unmatched. CDR3 loop: CASSGGQGAGSEKLFF. CDR3 coding DNA: TGTGCCAGCAGCGGTGGACAGGGGGCGGGATCTGAAAAACTGTTTTTT.

V and J are TRBV6-2 or TRBV6-3 and TRBJ1-2, with D possibly matching TRBD1 (6 bases). Between the trimmed V and J ends, which lost 5 bases and 2 bases, there was a span of 9 bases. This CDR3 is 13 amino acids long. CDR1 is MNHEY, CDR2 SVGEGT, per germline. The CDR3 spells CASSNTGNYGYTF. As DNA, the CDR3 is TGTGCCAGCAGTAACACAGGGAACTATGGCTACACCTTC.

This clone was detected a few times. The rearrangement joins TRBV4-2 to TRBJ2-2, with 12 bases lining up with TRBD2. Trimming removed 4 bases from V and 1 base from J; junction bases left unmatched: 4. Germline CDR1 is LGHNA and CDR2 is YNFKEQ. The CDR3 loop spans 17 amino acids. CDR3 sequence (DNA): TGTGCCAGCAGCCGGGGGGGACTAGCGGGGAACACCGGGGAGCTGTTTTTT. Protein sequence: CASSRGGLAGNTGELFF.

J is TRBJ2-5 and V is TRBV7-2, with TRBD1 as a possible D gene (6 bases). CDR1 and CDR2 from the germline V gene are SGHTA and FQGNSA. Trimming stripped 6 bases from V and 5 bases from J, with 19 bases between. CDR3 length: 15 amino acids. The CDR3 sequence is CASSSSAQGWETQYF. CDR3 coding DNA: TGTGCCAGCAGTTCGAGCGCACAGGGATGGGAGACCCAGTACTTC. Looking up the rest from reference TRBV7-2 and TRBJ2-5 gives the full variable domain: GAGVSQSPSNKVTEKGKDVELRCDPISGHTALYWYRQSLGQGLEFLIYFQGNSAPDKSGLPSDRFSAERTGGSVSTLTIQRTQQEDSAVYLCASSSSAQGWETQYFGPGTRLLVL.

The chain couples TRBV10-3 to TRBJ2-3, with D possibly matching TRBD2 (5 bases). CDR1 ENHRY and CDR2 SYGVKD come from the germline V gene. The CDR3 totals 14 residues. V shed 6 bases and J shed 4 bases, with 14 bases lying between them. The CDR3 sequence: CAISPAGLSDTQYF. The CDR3 DNA reads TGTGCCATCAGCCCCGCGGGCCTCTCAGATACGCAGTATTTT.

The sample holds a few counts of this clone. The gene calls are TRBV5-1 and TRBJ2-7, with D possibly TRBD1 on 5 matching bases. The V gene's germline CDR1 is SGHRS and CDR2 YFSETQ. The CDR3 has 15 amino acids. The V and J ends lost 1 base and 2 bases respectively, with 13 bases between them. CDR3 amino acids: CASSLTTGRAYEQYF. In DNA form, the CDR3 reads TGCGCCAGCAGCTTGACAACAGGTCGGGCCTACGAGCAGTACTTC.

The CDR3 sequence is CASLFPSGEQYF. The CDR3 coding sequence is TGTGCCAGCCTGTTCCCGTCGGGCGAGCAGTACTTC. The chain recombines TRBV6-5 with TRBJ2-7, with D unclear. CDR3 length equals 12 residues. Trimming shortened V by 8 bases and J by 6 bases, and 14 bases separated the two germline ends. Germline values: CDR1 MNHEY, CDR2 SVGAGI.

Here the CDR3 reads CASSMGTGKETQYF. The DNA for the CDR3 is TGTGCCAGTAGTATGGGGACAGGGAAAGAGACCCAGTACTTC. V is TRBV19 and J is TRBJ2-5, with 9 bases identical to TRBD1. The CDR3 loop spans 14 amino acids. The V gene end was trimmed by 3 bases and the J gene end by 3 bases; junction bases not matched to a gene: 2. CDR1 and CDR2 from the germline V gene are LNHDA and SQIVND (reference sequence).

J is TRBJ2-7 and V is TRBV9, with 9 nucleotides matching TRBD2. The germline V gene encodes CDR1 SGDLS and CDR2 YYNGEE. The V segment lost 0 bases and the J segment 7 bases; nucleotides outside the gene matches: 8. CDR3 size: 15 residues. CDR3 in amino acids: CASSVELAGAREQYF. CDR3 sequence (DNA): TGTGCCAGCAGCGTAGAGTTAGCGGGAGCGAGGGAGCAGTACTTC.

A few counts support this clone. The chain combines TRBV14 with TRBJ1-6; perhaps TRBD1 as D (5 bases). V was cut by 1 base and J by 7 bases, with 8 bases left in between. The CDR3 extends over 14 amino acids. The germline V gene encodes CDR1 SGHDN and CDR2 FVKESK. The DNA of the CDR3 is TGTGCCAGCAGCCAAGGCAGGGAAAATTCACCCCTCCACTTT. Protein: CASSQGRENSPLHF.

The V call is TRBV27, the J call TRBJ2-7; a possible D gene is TRBD1 (6 bases). V was clipped by 5 bases and J by 4 bases, with 6 bases between them. Germline-derived CDR1 and CDR2 are MNHEY and SMNVEV (reference sequence). This CDR3 has 11 amino acids. The CDR3 protein is CASSDRYEQYF. The CDR3, as DNA: TGTGCCAGCAGTGACAGGTACGAGCAGTACTTC.

This clone was recorded at least ten times. One end of the junction varies from germline; a read error may be responsible. V and J are TRBV5-8 and TRBJ1-4, with unresolved D. Germline CDR1 and CDR2: SGHTS and YDEGEE. This CDR3 is built from 14 residues. The CDR3 nucleotides read TGTGCCAGCAGCTTGGAGGAGGCCCCGCGAATCCGAATTTTT. Translated: CASSLEEAPRIRIF.

Here the CDR3 reads CASRQGAITEAFF. The CDR3 bases are TGTGCCAGCAGACAGGGGGCGATCACTGAAGCTTTCTTT. V usage is TRBV12-3 or TRBV12-4 and J usage is TRBJ1-1; 9 bases match TRBD1. The ends lost 6 bases at V and 4 bases at J; junction bases unmatched: 3. The CDR3 extends over 13 amino acids.

This rearrangement joins TRBV29-1 to TRBJ1-2; D is undetermined. CDR1 and CDR2 (germline): SQVTM, ANQGSEA. The CDR3 covers 13 residues. Trimming cost V 0 bases and J 8 bases, with 13 bases left between them. The CDR3: CSVEEGPGFGYTF. The DNA of the CDR3 is TGCAGCGTTGAAGAGGGCCCGGGATTCGGCTACACCTTC. The variable domain in full, completed from reference TRBV29-1 and TRBJ1-2, reads SAVISQKPSRDICQRGTSLTIQCQVDSQVTMMFWYRQQPGQSLTLIATANQGSEATYESGFVIDKFPISRPNLTFSTLTVSNMSPEDSSIYLCSVEEGPGFGYTFGSGTRLTVV.

The chain recombines TRBV18 with TRBJ1-5, with a possible D match to TRBD1 (5 bases). The CDR3 extends over 15 amino acids. Looked up from germline, CDR1 is KGHSH and CDR2 is LQKENI. Trimming took 2 bases from V and 4 from J, leaving 12 bases between them. The CDR3 nucleotides are TGTGCCAGCTCACCAACGGGACGGGGGAATCAGCCCCAGCATTTT. Protein: CASSPTGRGNQPQHF.

The chain couples TRBV6-5 to TRBJ2-7; TRBD1 might be the D (6 bases). The ends were cut back, 6 bases at V and 1 base at J, with 10 bases in the middle. CDR1 is MNHEY, CDR2 SVGAGI, per germline. The CDR3 contains 13 residues. In DNA, the CDR3 is TGTGCCAGCAGCCAACAGGGATCCTACGAGCAGTACTTC. Translated: CASSQQGSYEQYF.

This clone is a singleton in its sample. The chain employs TRBV29-1 and TRBJ2-2, with D possibly being TRBD2 (5 bases). CDR1 is SQVTM, CDR2 ANQGSEA, per germline. The CDR3 spans 13 residues. Trimming pared 4 bases from V and 4 bases from J, leaving 10 bases between. For the CDR3, the DNA is TGCAGCGTTGTTAAGGGAGCCACCGGGGAGCTGTTTTTT. Translating gives CSVVKGATGELFF.

The chain joins TRBV6-6 to TRBJ2-7; TRBD2 is a possible D gene (5 bases). V lost 8 bases and J 0 bases, leaving 8 bases between the germline ends. From germline, CDR1 is MNHNY and CDR2 SVGAGI (reference sequence). The CDR3 is made up of 12 amino acids. The CDR3 region is CASGGGSYEQYF. The CDR3 DNA follows: TGTGCCAGCGGTGGAGGCTCCTACGAGCAGTACTTC.

The chain links TRBV3-1 (or the pseudogene TRBV3-2) to TRBJ1-2; 8 bases fit TRBD1. Per the germline V gene, CDR1 is LGHDT and CDR2 is YNNKEL (reference sequence). This CDR3 is 15 amino acids long. With 1 base clipped from V and 6 bases from J, the junction kept 7 bases outside the gene matches. The CDR3: CASSQGGQGRHGYTF. The CDR3 bases are TGTGCCAGCAGCCAAGGCGGACAGGGAAGGCATGGCTACACCTTC.

The chain links TRBV5-6 to TRBJ1-1, with 8 nucleotides matching TRBD1. Germline assignment: CDR1 SGHDT and CDR2 YYEEEE. CDR3 length: 15 amino acids. With 2 bases clipped from V and 0 bases from J, the junction kept 3 bases outside the gene matches. The CDR3 is CASSFWGQVNTEAFF. The CDR3 nucleotides are TGTGCCAGCAGCTTTTGGGGACAGGTGAACACTGAAGCTTTCTTT.

J is TRBJ2-5 and V is TRBV24-1; 7 nucleotides agree with TRBD1. The CDR3 contains 17 residues. J lost 1 base, V lost 4 bases, and 11 bases had no gene match. Germline CDR1 reads KGHDR; CDR2 reads SFDVKD. As DNA, the CDR3 is TGTGCCACCAGTGACTCCGCCGGGACAGAGATCCAAGAGACCCAGTACTTC. It codes for CATSDSAGTEIQETQYF.

CDR3 loop: CASTIQGGAGELFF. Written as DNA, the CDR3 is TGTGCCAGCACTATACAGGGAGGGGCCGGGGAGCTGTTTTTT. The rearrangement uses TRBV6-5 and TRBJ2-2, with D maybe TRBD2 (7 bases). This CDR3 has 14 amino acids. With 7 bases removed from V and 6 bases from J, the gap between germline ends came to 15 bases. CDR1 is MNHEY and CDR2 is SVGAGI in the germline V gene.

This clone was seen once. The gene calls are TRBV10-3 and TRBJ2-2, with a weak D call TRBD2 (6 bases). Trimming removed 6 bases at V and 4 bases at J, with 21 bases between. The germline CDR1 and CDR2 sequences are ENHRY and SYGVKD. This CDR3 contains 17 residues. CDR3 coding DNA: TGTGCCATCAGCCCGAGGCGGGGCGTCGCTAGCACCGGGGAGCTGTTTTTT. Its translation: CAISPRRGVASTGELFF.

The chain combines TRBV18 with TRBJ1-5; a possible D gene is TRBD1 (5 bases). V dropped 3 bases and J dropped 5 bases, with 11 bases sitting between them. The CDR3 contains 14 residues. Looked up from germline, CDR1 is KGHSH and CDR2 is LQKENI. The CDR3 DNA is TGTGCCAGCTCACCGACAGACAGAGATCAGCCCCAGCATTTT. Encoded protein: CASSPTDRDQPQHF. The whole variable domain, remainder taken from reference TRBV18 and TRBJ1-5, is NAGVMQNPRHLVRRRGQEARLRCSPMKGHSHVYWYRQLPEEGLKFMVYLQKENIIDESGMPKERFSAEFPKEGPSILRIQQVVRGDSAAYFCASSPTDRDQPQHFGDGTRLSIL.

The chain is built from TRBV6-6 and TRBJ2-7; 7 bases are a match to TRBD1. The CDR3 has 16 residues. V lost 0 bases to trimming and J lost 1 base; unmatched junction nucleotides: 6. CDR1 is MNHNY, CDR2 SVGAGI, per germline (reference sequence). The CDR3 DNA sequence: TGTGCCAGCAGTTACTCACAAGGGGGCAGGTCCTACGAGCAGTACTTC. Translating it yields CASSYSQGGRSYEQYF.

The V and J genes are TRBV7-9 and TRBJ1-2; D gene ambiguous. There are 14 residues in the CDR3. Trimming removed 3 bases from V and 4 bases from J, with 12 bases in between. Germline values: CDR1 SEHNR, CDR2 FQNEAQ (reference sequence). As DNA, the CDR3 is TGTGCCAGCAGCTTCCGATTAACAGTCTATGGCTACACCTTC. Translated: CASSFRLTVYGYTF.

This clone showed up just once. This chain joins TRBV5-6 and TRBJ2-2; 10 bases match TRBD2. The CDR3 consists of 14 residues. Trimming removed 8 bases from V and 6 bases from J; junction bases left unmatched: 7. CDR1 and CDR2 from the germline V gene are SGHDT and YYEEEE. CDR3 bases: TGTGCCAGTCGGCGCCTAGCGGGGGCCGGGGAGCTGTTTTTT. Its protein product is CASRRLAGAGELFF. Supplemented by reference TRBV5-6 and TRBJ2-2, the full variable domain reads DAGVTQSPTHLIKTRGQQVTLRCSPKSGHDTVSWYQQALGQGPQFIFQYYEEEERQRGNFPDRFSGHQFPNYSSELNVNALLLGDSALYLCASRRLAGAGELFFGEGSRLTVL.

The rearrangement uses TRBV5-1 and TRBJ2-2; D might be TRBD1 (5 bases). Trimming stripped 7 bases from V and 1 base from J, with 17 bases between. CDR1 and CDR2 (germline): SGHRS, YFSETQ. The CDR3 runs 16 residues. DNA of the CDR3: TGCGCCAGCTGGGAAAGGCAGGGCAGGAACACCGGGGAGCTGTTTTTT. Its protein product is CASWERQGRNTGELFF.